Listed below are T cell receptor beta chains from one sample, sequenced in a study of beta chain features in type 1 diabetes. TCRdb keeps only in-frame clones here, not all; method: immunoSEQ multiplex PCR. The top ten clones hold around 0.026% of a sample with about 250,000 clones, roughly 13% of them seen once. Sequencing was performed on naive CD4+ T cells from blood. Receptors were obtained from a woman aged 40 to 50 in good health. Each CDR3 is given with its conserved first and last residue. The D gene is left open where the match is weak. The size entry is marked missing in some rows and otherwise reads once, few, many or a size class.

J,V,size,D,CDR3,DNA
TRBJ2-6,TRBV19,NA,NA,CASHYRVGLSGANVLTF,TGTGCCAGTCACTACAGGGTTGGACTCTCTGGGGCCAACGTCCTGACTTTC
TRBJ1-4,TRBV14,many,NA,CASSPRTGEKLFF,TGTGCCAGCAGCCCTCGGACTGGCGAAAAACTGTTTTTT
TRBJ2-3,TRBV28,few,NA,CASSSRTDTQYF,TGTGCCAGCAGTTCTCGGACAGATACGCAGTATTTT
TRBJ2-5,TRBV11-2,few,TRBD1,CASSLAGVTTGGGETQYF,TGTGCCAGCAGCTTAGCGGGGGTAACGACAGGGGGCGGAGAGACCCAGTACTTC
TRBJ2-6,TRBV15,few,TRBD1,CATSRAQGKDSGANVLTF,TGTGCCACCAGCAGAGCACAGGGGAAGGATTCTGGGGCCAACGTCCTGACTTTC
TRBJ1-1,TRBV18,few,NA,CASSPGGNTEAFF,TGTGCCAGCTCACCGGGGGGGAACACTGAAGCTTTCTTT
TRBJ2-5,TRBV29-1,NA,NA,CSVATSVQETQYF,TGCAGCGTCGCGACTAGTGTTCAAGAGACCCAGTACTTC
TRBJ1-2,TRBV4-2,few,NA,CASRQVPGGPDGYTF,TGTGCCAGCAGACAGGTACCGGGGGGGCCTGATGGCTACACCTTC
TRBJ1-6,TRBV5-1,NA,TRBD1,CASSPGQGSSPLHF,TGCGCCAGCAGCCCGGGACAGGGGAGTTCACCCCTCCACTTT
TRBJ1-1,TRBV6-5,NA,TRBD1,CASSGGTGVEAFF,TGTGCCAGCAGTGGGGGGACAGGAGTTGAAGCTTTCTTT
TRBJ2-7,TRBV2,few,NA,CASSKRDSYEQYF,TGTGCCAGCAGTAAACGGGACTCCTACGAGCAGTACTTC
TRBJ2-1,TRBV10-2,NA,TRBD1,CASRGTGIYNEQFF,TGCGCCAGCAGGGGGACAGGGATATACAATGAGCAGTTCTTC